The rows below give T cell receptor beta chains drawn from one sample of a study of blood T cell repertoires in COVID-19. Profiled with immunoSEQ multiplex PCR; TCRdb holds only in-frame clones, not every one. The repertoire consists of about 290,000 clones, with around 81% occurring once and the leading ten covering around 4.5%. What was sequenced was peripheral blood. The receptor source for this set is a woman aged 50 to 65 with active or convalescent COVID-19. Both conserved end residues are part of each CDR3. The D gene is left open where the match is weak. The size entry is marked missing in some rows and otherwise reads once, few, many or a size class.

clone_size j_call cdr3_length d_call v_call cdr3_aa cdr3_nt
once TRBJ1-1 11 - TRBV15 CATSTGTEAFF TGTGCCACCAGCACGGGGACTGAAGCTTTCTTT
- TRBJ1-1 14 TRBD1 TRBV7-2 CASSSTTGATEAFF TGTGCCAGCAGCTCAACGACAGGGGCCACTGAAGCTTTCTTT
- TRBJ2-1 17 TRBD2 TRBV19 CASMTQTSGSNYNEQFF TGTGCCAGTATGACTCAGACTAGCGGGAGTAACTACAATGAGCAGTTCTTC
- TRBJ1-2 14 - TRBV11-2 CASKDSGAPYGYTF TGTGCCAGCAAGGACTCGGGTGCCCCCTATGGCTACACCTTC
- TRBJ2-3 12 - TRBV2 CASSKLTDTQYF TGTGCCAGCAGCAAGCTCACAGATACGCAGTATTTT
once TRBJ1-2 13 - TRBV5-1 CASSQGQPGGYTF TGCGCCAGCAGCCAAGGACAGCCGGGCGGCTACACCTTC
- TRBJ2-7 14 - TRBV6-5 CASSPTGTNYEQYF TGTGCCAGCAGTCCTACGGGGACAAACTACGAGCAGTACTTC
once TRBJ1-2 17 - TRBV25-1 CASSEYNTNNANYGYTF TGTGCCAGCAGTGAATATAACACAAACAATGCTAACTATGGCTACACCTTC
- TRBJ1-4 14 TRBD1 TRBV24-1 CATSDQGASGKLFF TGTGCCACCAGTGATCAGGGGGCTTCGGGAAAACTGTTTTTT
- TRBJ1-1 15 - TRBV15 CATSREPGMNTEAFF TGTGCCACCAGCAGAGAGCCGGGGATGAACACTGAAGCTTTCTTT
- TRBJ2-1 14 TRBD2 TRBV30 CAWSRLAAYNEQFF TGTGCCTGGAGTAGACTAGCGGCCTACAATGAGCAGTTCTTC
- TRBJ2-2 15 - TRBV11-2 CASSLGSTYTGELFF TGTGCCAGCAGCTTAGGTAGCACATACACCGGGGAGCTGTTTTTT
- TRBJ2-1 14 - TRBV19 CASSIDRRTPKEFF TGTGCCAGTAGTATAGACCGACGGACACCAAAGGAGTTCTTC
once TRBJ1-6 15 - TRBV27 CASSLLGASISPLHF TGTGCCAGCAGTTTACTGGGGGCGTCTATTTCACCCCTCCACTTT
- TRBJ2-7 13 TRBD2 TRBV18 CASSPGLAYEQYF TGTGCCAGCTCACCAGGACTAGCCTACGAGCAGTACTTC
- TRBJ1-2 12 - TRBV28 CASRGANYGYTF TGTGCCAGCAGAGGGGCTAACTATGGCTACACCTTC
- TRBJ2-5 17 TRBD2 TRBV11-2 CASSLLQVGAGGLAQYF TGTGCCAGCAGCTTACTTCAGGTCGGAGCGGGAGGGCTCGCCCAGTACTTC
- TRBJ1-2 13 TRBD1 TRBV27 CASSPGTGRGYTF TGTGCCAGCAGTCCCGGGACAGGGCGAGGCTACACCTTC
- TRBJ2-2 16 TRBD2 TRBV5-4 CASSLDSGSVTGELFF TGTGCCAGCAGCTTGGATAGCGGGAGTGTCACCGGGGAGCTGTTTTTT
- TRBJ2-5 16 TRBD1 TRBV15 CATRGRSQGWGETQYF TGTGCCACCAGGGGACGGTCACAGGGGTGGGGAGAGACCCAGTACTTC
few TRBJ1-5 14 - TRBV19 CASSPQQGGQPQHF TGTGCCAGTAGTCCCCAGCAGGGTGGTCAGCCCCAGCATTTT
- TRBJ1-1 16 - TRBV9 CASSVDGGVTNTEAFF TGTGCCAGCAGCGTAGATGGGGGGGTGACGAACACTGAAGCTTTCTTT
- TRBJ2-7 16 TRBD1 TRBV7-2 CASSLVSGTASYEQYF TGTGCCAGCAGCTTAGTCTCCGGGACAGCATCCTACGAGCAGTACTTC
- TRBJ1-1 16 TRBD1 TRBV3-1/TRBV3-2 CASSLRQGGLNTEAFF TGTGCCAGCAGCCTCCGACAGGGAGGATTAAACACTGAAGCTTTCTTT
- TRBJ2-6 19 - TRBV7-5 CVRSFGTSGRFGGANVLTF TGTGTCAGAAGCTTCGGGACTAGCGGGAGATTCGGTGGGGCCAACGTCCTGACTTTC
few TRBJ1-1 15 TRBD1 TRBV2 CASSEVTGQALEAFF TGTGCCAGCAGTGAGGTAACGGGACAGGCCCTAGAAGCTTTCTTT
- TRBJ2-3 18 - TRBV4-1 CASSQDLLASASTDTQYF TGCGCCAGCAGCCAAGATTTGTTGGCTAGCGCCAGCACAGATACGCAGTATTTT
- TRBJ1-1 18 - TRBV5-1 CASSSLSKSAGTNTEAFF TGCGCCAGCAGCTCGTTGAGTAAGAGCGCGGGGACCAACACTGAAGCTTTCTTT
- TRBJ1-6 18 - TRBV27 CASSFLWVTEDSGSPLHF TGTGCCAGCAGTTTCCTCTGGGTGACGGAGGACTCAGGTTCACCCCTCCACTTT
- TRBJ2-7 14 TRBD2 TRBV6-5 CASSPLGTTFEQYF TGTGCCAGCAGTCCCCTGGGGACTACCTTCGAGCAGTACTTC
- TRBJ1-2 9 - TRBV29-1 CSVDLGYTF TGCAGCGTTGATCTGGGCTACACCTTC
- TRBJ1-1 14 - TRBV6-1 CASSEQGMNTEAFF TGTGCCAGCAGTGAACAGGGGATGAACACTGAAGCTTTCTTT
- TRBJ1-4 15 - TRBV21-1 CAGPLKGLGYEKLFF TGTGCCGGGCCTTTGAAGGGGTTAGGCTATGAAAAACTGTTTTTT
- TRBJ1-1 13 - TRBV5-4 CASSLADSNGAFF TGTGCCAGCAGCTTGGCCGATAGTAACGGGGCTTTCTTT
- TRBJ1-2 14 - TRBV5-1 CASSLRVGAYGYTF TGCGCCAGCAGCTTGCGGGTGGGGGCCTATGGCTACACCTTC
once TRBJ2-5 13 - TRBV5-1 CASSLQGQETQYF TGCGCCAGCAGCTTGCAGGGACAAGAGACCCAGTACTTC
- TRBJ1-2 14 TRBD1 TRBV10-3 CAISRDRGQDGYTF TGTGCCATCAGCCGGGACAGGGGGCAAGACGGCTACACCTTC
- TRBJ2-1 12 - TRBV15 CATSRGESEQFF TGTGCCACCAGCAGAGGCGAGAGTGAGCAGTTCTTC
- TRBJ2-2 13 - TRBV19 CASRGQRNGELFF TGTGCCAGTCGCGGACAGCGGAACGGGGAGCTGTTTTTT
- TRBJ2-5 13 - TRBV28 CASSRSSQETQYF TGTGCCAGCAGTCGGAGCAGCCAAGAGACCCAGTACTTC
once TRBJ1-2 11 - TRBV2 CARGDDYGYTF TGTGCCAGAGGGGATGACTATGGCTACACCTTC
- TRBJ1-1 15 - TRBV18 CASSPIPIGSTEAFF TGTGCCAGCTCGCCTATCCCGATAGGGAGCACTGAAGCTTTCTTT
once TRBJ2-5 14 - TRBV30 CAWSPTEPQETQYF TGTGCCTGGAGCCCGACAGAGCCCCAAGAGACCCAGTACTTC
- TRBJ1-2 14 - TRBV27 CASSTGDGGRGYTF TGTGCCAGCAGTACGGGGGACGGGGGAAGGGGCTACACCTTC
- TRBJ2-3 16 TRBD2 TRBV27 CASSQLLAGGPNTQYF TGTGCCAGCAGTCAATTACTAGCGGGAGGGCCAAATACGCAGTATTTT
- TRBJ2-5 15 - TRBV25-1 CASSPNRGGQETQYF TGTGCCAGCAGTCCTAACAGGGGGGGTCAAGAGACCCAGTACTTC
- TRBJ1-5 15 - TRBV2 CASSQDRLSNQPQHF TGTGCCAGCAGTCAGGACAGACTTAGCAATCAGCCCCAGCATTTT
- TRBJ2-1 15 TRBD2 TRBV11-2 CASSTRTSGYNEQFF TGTGCCAGCAGCACTCGGACTAGCGGATACAATGAGCAGTTCTTC
- TRBJ2-1 12 - TRBV6-5 CASSPQGVEQFF TGTGCCAGCAGTCCCCAGGGTGTTGAGCAGTTCTTC
- TRBJ1-5 14 TRBD1 TRBV4-1 CASSQRTGSQPQHF TGCGCCAGCAGCCAGAGGACAGGGAGTCAGCCCCAGCATTTT
- TRBJ2-1 13 - TRBV3-1/TRBV3-2 CASSQGLAREQFF TGTGCCAGCAGCCAAGGGTTAGCGCGTGAGCAGTTCTTC
- TRBJ1-1 16 - TRBV5-1 CASSLGYGGVNTEAFF TGCGCCAGCAGCTTGGGCTACGGAGGAGTGAACACTGAAGCTTTCTTT
- TRBJ2-1 17 TRBD2 TRBV30 CAWIKGLAGYTYNEQFF TGTGCCTGGATCAAAGGACTAGCGGGATATACCTACAATGAGCAGTTCTTC
- TRBJ2-5 15 TRBD2 TRBV5-6 CASSSGLAGGETQYF TGTGCCAGCAGCTCGGGACTAGCGGGAGGAGAGACCCAGTACTTC
- TRBJ2-4 14 - TRBV6-4 CASSPSTVGNIQYF TGTGCCAGCAGTCCCTCCACAGTAGGAAACATTCAGTACTTC
- TRBJ1-1 12 - TRBV19 CARALNNTEAFF TGTGCCAGAGCCCTTAACAACACTGAAGCTTTCTTT
- TRBJ1-2 15 - TRBV19 CASSIGAGSSYGYTF TGTGCCAGTAGTATCGGTGCAGGGTCTTCCTATGGCTACACCTTC
- TRBJ2-3 13 - TRBV5-4 CASRWGLTDTQYF TGTGCCAGCAGATGGGGGCTCACAGATACGCAGTATTTT
- TRBJ2-7 14 - TRBV6-1 CASSEFTDGYEQYF TGTGCCAGCAGTGAATTCACAGATGGGTATGAGCAGTACTTC